This TCR beta chain emerged from a study of identical twins. The study, taken as a whole, reports: Invariant cells of the MAIT and iNKT types might have partly distorted the zero-insertion analyses. Twin pairs had excess sharing that was weaker in beta out-of-frame sequences. Abundant beta clonotypes from cord blood had fewer insertions, unlike memory repertoires, which showed none. In monozygotic twins, models underestimated the sharing of out-of-frame TCR alpha.

With 2 bases clipped from V and 5 bases from J, the junction kept 5 bases outside the gene matches. This CDR3 comprises 15 residues. From germline, CDR1 is MNHEY and CDR2 SVGAGI. With respect to this clonotype: Its antigen is as yet unknown.

Each CDR3 protein is one row after TCRdb ran MiXCR on the 5' RACE reads. The table shows around 1.7 million distinct CDR3 sequences, with more than 30% occurring only once. The sequencing input was cord blood. The sequence came from a newborn girl in good health. The chain couples TRBV6-5 to TRBJ2-1; TRBD2 agrees at 8 bases. CDR3 bases: TGTGCCAGCAGTTACCCACGGGAGGGCCACAATGAGCAGTTCTTC. As protein: CASSYPREGHNEQFF.